The clone carrying this T cell receptor (beta chain) turned up a few times. Its target is not known. The source of the sample is a study of T cells in Graves' hyperthyroidism and ophthalmopathy. Across the whole study: Blood from the periphery was taken at initial diagnosis, before any treatment. Study results and caveats: Blood shared most expanded thyroid clonotypes above 0.001.

From more than 9.5 ml of fresh peripheral blood, PBMCs were isolated. TCR beta CDR3 regions were amplified from RNA transcripts. The HTBI primer set drove a first-round RT-PCR of the TCR CDR3. A single record per CDR3 protein comes from TCRdb applying MiXCR to the multiplex PCR reads. The sample consists of approximately 690,000 distinct CDR3 sequences, roughly 15% of them appearing once. Germline V gene data show CDR1 as LGHNA and CDR2 as YSLEER. The CDR3 covers 14 residues. Trimming took 4 bases from V and 8 from J, leaving 17 bases between them. The source of this sequence is a woman aged 45-60 years with Graves' ophthalmopathy. Material for sequencing was blood. This chain connects TRBV4-3 to TRBJ1-2; TRBD1 is a possible D gene (6 bases). For the CDR3, the DNA is TGCGCCAGCAGCCGATCAGGGGTCTCCGCGGGCTACACCTTC. This translates into CASSRSGVSAGYTF.